This record concerns one TCR beta chain sequence. The antigen is unknown. Other DNA sequences within the sample encode an identical CDR3. Some clones are missing from TCRdb's copy, which holds only in-frame ones; the method was immunoSEQ multiplex PCR. The sample yields under 15,000 clones, around nine tenths seen once. The source of the sample is a study of T cell clonotyping in hematopoietic cell transplantation. Overall study findings and caveats: Graft donor and pretransplant recipient Inverse Simpson Index values predicted broader posttransplant TCR diversity.

Germline trimming cut 6 bases from V and 7 bases from J; bases unmatched to any gene: 7. CDR3 length: 14 amino acids. CDR1 and CDR2 (germline): MNHEY, SMNVEV (reference sequence). V gene TRBV27 combines with J gene TRBJ1-5; 9 nucleotides line up with TRBD1. Material: peripheral blood mononuclear cells. This receptor was obtained from a young man in good health. Some clones in this sample may be carry-over from other donors' samples. CDR3 sequence reads: CASRPTGGGQPQHF. CDR3 sequence (DNA): TGTGCCAGCAGACCGACAGGGGGGGGGCAGCCCCAGCATTTT.